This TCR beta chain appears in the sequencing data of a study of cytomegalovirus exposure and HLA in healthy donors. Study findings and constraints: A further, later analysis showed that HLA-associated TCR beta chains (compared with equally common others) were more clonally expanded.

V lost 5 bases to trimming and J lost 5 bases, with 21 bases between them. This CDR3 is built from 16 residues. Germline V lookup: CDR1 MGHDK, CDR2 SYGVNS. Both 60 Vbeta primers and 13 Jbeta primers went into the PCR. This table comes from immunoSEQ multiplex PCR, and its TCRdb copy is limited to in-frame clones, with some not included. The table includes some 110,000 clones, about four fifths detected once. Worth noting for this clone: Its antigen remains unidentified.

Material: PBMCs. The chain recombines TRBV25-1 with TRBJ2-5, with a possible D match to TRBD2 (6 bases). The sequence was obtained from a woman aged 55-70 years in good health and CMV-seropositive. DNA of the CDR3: TGTGCCAGCAGTATCCCCTTCGCGGGGTTGGGGGAGACCCAGTACTTC. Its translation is CASSIPFAGLGETQYF.